This T cell receptor beta chain originates from a study of CD8+CD57+ T cells in acquired aplastic anemia listed by TCRdb under 2018. Notes on the research overall: Extracted DNA from sorted CD4+ and CD8+ cells averaged approximately 3 ug, ranging from roughly 0.19 to 27.4 ug. CD8+CD57+ expansion was defined as frequency above the mean frequency observed in healthy subjects. The study at large found these results: No significant difference in CD8+ Simpson's diversity was found between patients and healthy controls (P=0.060). Over 25 CD8+ CDR3 sequences were found in both patients and controls but appeared to be highly expressed in patients and within the immunodominant clones of the patients.

Genomic DNA was used as template for profiling of TCR beta VDJ combinations and CDR3 sequences. TCR repertoire sequencing was run on an Illumina HiSeq 2000. The source study handled its data this way. Repertoire assessment relied on Simpson's diversity index, CDR3 size and DJ length profiles, and TRBV/TRBJ rearrangement plots. The immunodominant clone was defined as the most abundant DNA sequence in deep sequencing data. CDR3 amino acid sequences were checked for sharing between subjects and were compared against published repertoires and the VDJdb database. TCRdb applied fastp at Q25 and MiXCR to the public reads, then kept only in-frame beta chains. Entries that share a CDR3 protein sequence are merged under the most common genes and DNA. TCRdb, not the original authors, processed these V and J calls. The sample table holds 150,000 or so distinct CDR3 sequences, of which approximately 52% were seen once. Approximately 12% of the sample belongs to the ten largest clones.

Remarks on this clonotype: Its antigen has not been determined. No clone much larger than this one lies a single base away; base qualities are absent.

Expansion of CD8+CD57+ cells had been shown by flow cytometry in the patients chosen for sequencing. Every patient had a diagnosis of severe acquired aplastic anemia based on International Study of Aplastic Anemia and Agranulocytosis and Camitta criteria. No therapy had been received by the patients at the time of blood sampling. In the study, sorted CD4+ and CD8+ blood T cells from patients with severe aplastic anemia and from healthy subjects underwent deep sequencing of TCR repertoires. Patients were enrolled in the USA under clinicaltrials.gov protocols 00001620, 01623167, 00001397, 00071045, 00081523 and 00961064. Ficoll-Paque density gradient centrifugation was used to isolate peripheral blood mononuclear cells. Before DNA was extracted, CD4+ and CD8+ T cells were sorted using either FACS or magnetic beads. CDR1 and CDR2, per the germline V gene (reference sequence), are LGHDT and YNNKEL. V lost 1 base and J lost 5 bases, and the count of bases not matched to a germline gene is 12. The CDR3 numbers 17 residues from cysteine through phenylalanine. This entry keeps only the CDR3 DNA: 51 bases, framed from base 1.

The receptor was isolated from a human donor with aplastic anemia. The material sequenced was sorted CD4+, CD8+, or CD8+CD57+ T cells (not recorded which) from PBMCs. The chain couples TRBV3-1 to TRBJ2-7; TRBD2 agrees with 9 junctional bases. In nucleotides, the sequence is TGTGCCAGCAGCCAAGTGTTGGGAGCGGGGGGAATCGACGAGCAGTACTTC. The resulting protein is CASSQVLGAGGIDEQYF.